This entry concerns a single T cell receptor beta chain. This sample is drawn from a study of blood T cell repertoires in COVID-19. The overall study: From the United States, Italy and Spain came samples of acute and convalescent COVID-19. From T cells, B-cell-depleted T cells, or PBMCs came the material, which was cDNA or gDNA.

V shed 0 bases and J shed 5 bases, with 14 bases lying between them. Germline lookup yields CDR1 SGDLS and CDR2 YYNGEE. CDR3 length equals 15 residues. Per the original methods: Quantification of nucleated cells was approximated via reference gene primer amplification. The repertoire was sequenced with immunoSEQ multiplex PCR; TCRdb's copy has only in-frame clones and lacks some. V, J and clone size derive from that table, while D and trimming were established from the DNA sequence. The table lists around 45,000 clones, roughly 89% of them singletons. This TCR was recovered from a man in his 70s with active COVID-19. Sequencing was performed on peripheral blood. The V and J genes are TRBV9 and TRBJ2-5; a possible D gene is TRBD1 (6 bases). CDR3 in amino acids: CASSVGQGLWETQYF. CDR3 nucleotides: TGTGCCAGCAGCGTAGGGCAGGGGCTTTGGGAGACCCAGTACTTC.